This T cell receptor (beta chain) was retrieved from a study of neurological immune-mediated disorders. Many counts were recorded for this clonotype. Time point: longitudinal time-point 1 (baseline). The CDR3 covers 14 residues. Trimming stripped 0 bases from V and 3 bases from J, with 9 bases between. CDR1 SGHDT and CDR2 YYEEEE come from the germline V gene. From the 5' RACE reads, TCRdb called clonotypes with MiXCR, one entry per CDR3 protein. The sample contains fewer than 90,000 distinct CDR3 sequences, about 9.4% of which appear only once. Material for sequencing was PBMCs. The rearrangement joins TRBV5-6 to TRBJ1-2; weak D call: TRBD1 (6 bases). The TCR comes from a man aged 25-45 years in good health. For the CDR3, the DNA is TGTGCCAGCAGCTTGGCCTGGACAGACTATGGCTACACCTTC. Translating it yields CASSLAWTDYGYTF.